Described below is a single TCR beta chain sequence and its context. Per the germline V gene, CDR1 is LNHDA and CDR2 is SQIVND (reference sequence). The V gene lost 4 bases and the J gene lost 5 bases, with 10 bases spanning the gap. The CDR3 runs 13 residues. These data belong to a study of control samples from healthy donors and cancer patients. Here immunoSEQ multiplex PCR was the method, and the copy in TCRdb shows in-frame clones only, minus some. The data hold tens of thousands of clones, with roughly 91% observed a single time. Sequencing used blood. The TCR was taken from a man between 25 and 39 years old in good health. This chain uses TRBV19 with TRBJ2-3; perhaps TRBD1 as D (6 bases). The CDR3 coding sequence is TGTGCCAGTAGTACCCAGGGGAGAGATACGCAGTATTTT. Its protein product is CASSTQGRDTQYF.